One and the same sample provided the 14 T cell receptor beta chains below, sequenced in a study of early T cells in non-severe SARS-CoV-2 infection. TCRdb independently ran MiXCR on the 5' RACE reads; one entry per CDR3 protein. This sample has some 60,000 distinct CDR3 sequences, with roughly 10% found just once. Sequencing input: whole blood. All receptors derive from an adult who was a healthcare worker with PCR-confirmed SARS-CoV-2 infection or an uninfected control (not recorded which).

This clonotype appeared a few times. The chain is built from TRBV4-1 and TRBJ2-1, with TRBD2 matching over 9 bases. The CDR3 spans 16 residues. With V trimmed by 0 bases and J by 8 bases, 8 bases remained unmatched. Germline V gives CDR1 MGHRA, CDR2 YSYEKL. The DNA of the CDR3 is TGCGCCAGCAGCCAAGAGGGGAGCGGGAGGAGCGATGAGCAGTTCTTC. This sequence encodes CASSQEGSGRSDEQFF.

This clonotype was seen a few times. The chain recombines TRBV20-1 with TRBJ1-1; D is unclear. CDR1 and CDR2 from the germline V gene are DFQATT and SNEGSKA (reference sequence). CDR3 length equals 12 residues. The V and J ends lost 1 base and 1 base respectively, with 4 bases between them. CDR3: CSARVQNTEAFF. The CDR3 DNA reads as TGCAGTGCTAGAGTTCAGAACACTGAAGCTTTCTTT.

There are many counts of this clonotype. V is TRBV18 and J is TRBJ1-1; D call uncertain. The germline CDR1 and CDR2 sequences are KGHSH and LQKENI. The CDR3 loop spans 12 amino acids. With 3 bases removed from V and 7 bases from J, the gap between germline ends came to 9 bases. CDR3: CASSPRGYEAFF. The CDR3 DNA is TGTGCCAGCTCACCGCGAGGCTATGAAGCTTTCTTT.

CDR3 nucleotide sequence: TGTGCCAGCTCACGAGGCTCGACACTTAGCTCCTACGAGCAGTACTTC. This gives the protein CASSRGSTLSSYEQYF. The genes are TRBV18 and TRBJ2-7; no clear D gene. Per the germline V gene, CDR1 is KGHSH and CDR2 is LQKENI. V was trimmed by 4 bases and J by 0 bases, leaving 16 bases between them. This CDR3 comprises 16 residues.

In its sample, this clonotype was seen many times. The V call is TRBV20-1, the J call TRBJ2-7; weak D call: TRBD2 (6 bases). Trimming removed 5 bases from V and 2 bases from J, with 16 bases in between. CDR3 length: 14 amino acids. Germline CDR1 DFQATT, CDR2 SNEGSKA (reference sequence). The CDR3 bases are TGCAGTGCTGACGACAGCGGGCTTACCTACGAGCAGTACTTC. Translating it yields CSADDSGLTYEQYF.

This clonotype was counted ten times or more. The rearrangement joins TRBV10-3 to TRBJ2-1; D ambiguous. Trimming stripped 7 bases from V and 0 bases from J, with 10 bases between. The CDR3 is 14 amino acids. Looked up from germline, CDR1 is ENHRY and CDR2 is SYGVKD. The CDR3 DNA sequence: TGTGCCATCAAATCGAAGAGCTCCTACAATGAGCAGTTCTTC. Translated: CAIKSKSSYNEQFF.

Ten or more counts support this clonotype. V usage is TRBV12-3 or TRBV12-4 and J usage is TRBJ2-5; a possible D gene is TRBD2 (5 bases). With 5 bases removed from V and 5 bases from J, the gap between germline ends came to 15 bases. The CDR3 covers 14 residues. CDR3 residues: CASSLGPRRETQYF. In DNA, the CDR3 is TGTGCCAGCAGTCTTGGACCACGGAGGGAGACCCAGTACTTC.

This clonotype has more than one count but fewer than ten. This chain connects TRBV20-1 to TRBJ1-1, with D perhaps matching TRBD1 (5 bases). The CDR3 sequence is 14 residues long. Germline V lookup: CDR1 DFQATT, CDR2 SNEGSKA (reference sequence). The V and J ends lost 1 base and 1 base respectively, with 10 bases between them. The CDR3 DNA reads as TGCAGTGCTAGAGGAGGGGCAGGGAACACTGAAGCTTTCTTT. Residues: CSARGGAGNTEAFF.

Ten or more counts support this clonotype. The chain is built from TRBV10-3 and TRBJ2-1, with D unresolved. V lost 0 bases and J lost 5, with 17 bases in between. The CDR3 consists of 17 residues. Germline assignment: CDR1 ENHRY and CDR2 SYGVKD. The CDR3 DNA reads as TGTGCCATCAGTGAGTCTCTTGGATCGGCTTTAGACAATGAGCAGTTCTTC. Translation: CAISESLGSALDNEQFF.

CDR3 loop: CASSTLPGLAAQETQYF. The CDR3 DNA reads TGTGCCAGCAGCACCCTGCCGGGACTAGCGGCTCAAGAGACCCAGTACTTC. The chain combines TRBV6-2 or TRBV6-3 with TRBJ2-5; 11 bases map to TRBD2. The ends lost 6 bases at V and 2 bases at J; junction bases unmatched: 11. The length of the CDR3 is 17 residues. Germline values: CDR1 MNHEY, CDR2 SVGEGT.

V and J are TRBV29-1 and TRBJ2-7; 10 nucleotides align to TRBD2. J was trimmed by 6 bases and V by 7 bases; bases with no gene match: 9. In germline, CDR1 is SQVTM, CDR2 ANQGSEA. This CDR3 is 13 amino acids long. The CDR3 sequence: CSGSRASGSEQYF. CDR3 coding DNA: TGCAGCGGGAGCCGGGCTAGCGGGAGCGAGCAGTACTTC.

CDR3 coding DNA: TGTGCCAGCAGCTTAGGCGGAGGTGGTCTAGCGGGAGGTTCCTACACAGATACGCAGTATTTT. It translates to CASSLGGGGLAGGSYTDTQYF. The chain has TRBV13 and TRBJ2-3; 11 bases are shared with TRBD2. Germline CDR1 reads PRHDT; CDR2 reads FYEKMQ (reference sequence). The CDR3 has 21 residues. Trimming cost V 0 bases and J 2 bases; bases outside gene matches: 16.

In its sample, this clonotype was seen many times. The V call is TRBV7-2, the J call TRBJ2-7; D perhaps matches TRBD1 (5 bases). The CDR3 totals 11 residues. The germline V gene has CDR1 SGHTA and CDR2 FQGNSA. V was shortened by 7 bases and J by 3 bases, with 7 bases between the two germline ends. DNA for the CDR3: TGTGCCAGCACAGGGCGCTACGAGCAGTACTTC. This codes for CASTGRYEQYF.

This clonotype was recorded once. This sequence joins TRBV15 and TRBJ2-7, with TRBD2 as a possible D gene (6 bases). Germline V gives CDR1 LNHNV, CDR2 YYDKDF (reference sequence). The CDR3 runs to 16 residues. V gave up 5 bases and J gave up 0 bases, with 17 bases separating them. The CDR3 bases are TGTGCCACCAGCTCGAGAAGGGCGGGACTCTCCTACGAGCAGTACTTC. Its protein product is CATSSRRAGLSYEQYF.